The T cell receptor beta chain under discussion was sequenced for a study of lymphopenia after photon versus proton radiotherapy. General study results and limits: Post-nadir diversity loss with photons came from oligoclonal expansion, particularly CD8+ Temra cells. Proton therapy kept repertoires fairly stable, unlike photons, which gained effector/memory cells. Larger post-nadir TCR diversity loss correlated inversely with survival in deceased patients.

The CDR3 has 15 amino acids. Trimming took 2 bases from V and 8 from J, leaving 15 bases between them. Germline CDR1 and CDR2: MGHRA and YSYEKL. Remarks on this clone: The antigen is unknown.

Only in-frame clones appear in the TCRdb table, and some are missing; sequencing was by immunoSEQ multiplex PCR. Of around 22,000 clones in the sample, around 84% were seen once. The material sequenced was peripheral blood, taken from a patient treated with photon-based radiotherapy. The chain couples TRBV4-1 to TRBJ1-4; D perhaps matches TRBD1 (5 bases). The clonotype comes from a man aged 40-50 years with gastric cancer. The CDR3 region has the DNA TGCGCCAGCAGCCAAATTGAGGGGCTAGACGAAAAACTGTTTTTT. This translates into CASSQIEGLDEKLFF.